This TCR beta chain emerged from a study of blood T cell repertoires in COVID-19. Study overall: There were acute and convalescent COVID-19 samples, and they came from the United States, Italy and Spain. In each case, the material was cDNA or gDNA derived from T cells, B-cell-depleted T cells, or PBMCs.

Trimming cost V 0 bases and J 1 base; bases outside gene matches: 3. The CDR3 runs to 15 residues. Germline CDR1 and CDR2: SGHRS and YFSETQ. In the original workflow: How many nucleated cells were present was estimated from reference gene primer amplification. Method: immunoSEQ multiplex PCR; TCRdb's copy keeps in-frame clones and lacks some. V and J calls and clone size are as listed in that table; D and trimming were resolved from the DNA. The repertoire holds more than 110,000 clones, with around 81% as singletons. There are a few counts of this clone. V gene TRBV5-1 combines with J gene TRBJ1-1, with 7 bases matching TRBD1. The receptor was isolated from a woman aged 60-75 years with acute or convalescent COVID-19. Input material: peripheral blood. CDR3 amino acids: CASSLARGSNTEAFF. CDR3 DNA sequence: TGCGCCAGCAGCTTGGCCAGGGGGTCGAACACTGAAGCTTTCTTT. Full variable domain (remainder filled in from reference TRBV5-1 and TRBJ1-1): KAGVTQTPRYLIKTRGQQVTLSCSPISGHRSVSWYQQTPGQGLQFLFEYFSETQRNKGNFPGRFSGRQFSNSRSEMNVSTLELGDSALYLCASSLARGSNTEAFFGQGTRLTVV.